The 16 T cell receptor beta chains listed next were all sequenced from one sample in a study of neurological immune-mediated disorders. Each CDR3 protein is one row after TCRdb ran MiXCR on the 5' RACE reads. The sample records approximately 30,000 distinct CDR3 sequences, about 13% being singletons. The time point here: longitudinal time-point 2. Sequencing was done on a sample of PBMCs. These receptors all stem from a woman in her 40s in good health.

This clonotype was detected many times. The chain uses TRBV20-1 and TRBJ1-2; D is undetermined. V was cut by 6 bases and J by 8 bases, with 13 bases left in between. The CDR3 length is 11 residues. Looked up from germline, CDR1 is DFQATT and CDR2 is SNEGSKA (reference sequence). The CDR3 DNA follows: TGCAGTGCGATGGGTACCAGGGGCTACACCTTC. Its protein is CSAMGTRGYTF.

This clonotype came up many times. The chain combines TRBV5-1 with TRBJ2-6; D gene unclear. Germline V gives CDR1 SGHRS, CDR2 YFSETQ. Trimming removed 1 base at V and 0 bases at J, with 8 bases between. CDR3 length equals 16 residues. Written as DNA, the CDR3 is TGCGCCAGCAGCTTGAGGGAAATCTCTGGGGCCAACGTCCTGACTTTC. Its translation: CASSLREISGANVLTF.

This clonotype has a count of ten or more. This chain connects TRBV18 to TRBJ1-6; D gene ambiguous. The CDR3 loop spans 14 amino acids. CDR1 is KGHSH, CDR2 LQKENI, per germline. The ends were cut back, 6 bases at V and 7 bases at J, with 13 bases in the middle. The CDR3 DNA is TGTGCCAGCTCGCTGACACAGCTCAATTCACCCCTCCACTTT. Translating gives CASSLTQLNSPLHF. The entire variable domain, with the rest obtained from reference TRBV18 and TRBJ1-6, is as follows: NAGVMQNPRHLVRRRGQEARLRCSPMKGHSHVYWYRQLPEEGLKFMVYLQKENIIDESGMPKERFSAEFPKEGPSILRIQQVVRGDSAAYFCASSLTQLNSPLHFGNGTRLTVT.

This clonotype has at least ten counts. The J gene is TRBJ2-1, the V gene TRBV7-2, with D perhaps matching TRBD1 (5 bases). V was trimmed by 5 bases and J by 1 base, leaving 12 bases between them. Germline V lookup: CDR1 SGHTA, CDR2 FQGNSA. The CDR3 has 15 residues. The CDR3 DNA follows: TGTGCCAGCAGCCCCGCGCAGGGATCCTACAATGAGCAGTTCTTC. Translating gives CASSPAQGSYNEQFF. Full variable domain (remainder filled in from reference TRBV7-2 and TRBJ2-1): GAGVSQSPSNKVTEKGKDVELRCDPISGHTALYWYRQSLGQGLEFLIYFQGNSAPDKSGLPSDRFSAERTGGSVSTLTIQRTQQEDSAVYLCASSPAQGSYNEQFFGPGTRLTVL.

This clonotype appeared many times. V usage is TRBV4-3 and J usage is TRBJ2-3, with a tentative D call TRBD2 (5 bases). The germline V gene encodes CDR1 LGHNA and CDR2 YSLEER. Trimming removed 4 bases from V and 3 bases from J, with 14 bases in between. There are 15 residues in the CDR3. For the CDR3, the DNA is TGCGCCAGCAGCCCTGAGGACTGGGGAACAGATACGCAGTATTTT. Translating gives CASSPEDWGTDTQYF.

This clonotype is classed as medium-sized. V usage is TRBV5-5 and J usage is TRBJ2-3; no firm D call. There are 13 residues in the CDR3. V gave up 7 bases and J gave up 3 bases, with 12 bases separating them. Germline lookup yields CDR1 SGHKS and CDR2 YYEKEE (reference sequence). CDR3 residues: CASGLPATDTQYF. Written as DNA, the CDR3 is TGTGCCAGCGGGCTTCCGGCGACAGATACGCAGTATTTT.

This clonotype was seen repeatedly, ten times or more. This chain connects TRBV24-1 to TRBJ2-1; D is unresolved. Per germline, CDR1 KGHDR and CDR2 SFDVKD. CDR3 size: 13 residues. The germline V and J ends were trimmed by 4 bases and 10 bases, with 13 bases remaining between them. The CDR3 sequence is CATSDPPDREQFF. The CDR3 region has the DNA TGTGCCACCAGTGACCCCCCGGATAGAGAGCAGTTCTTC.

This clonotype was detected many times. The chain links TRBV18 to TRBJ2-7; 7 nucleotides match TRBD1. Unmatched junction bases numbered 3, after V lost 2 bases and J lost 2 bases. This CDR3 comprises 14 residues. Germline V gives CDR1 KGHSH, CDR2 LQKENI. The CDR3 region has the DNA TGTGCCAGCTCACCAAACAGGGGCCCCTACGAGCAGTACTTC. Amino acid sequence: CASSPNRGPYEQYF.

This clonotype was observed at least ten times. This chain uses TRBV5-1 with TRBJ1-1; tentatively, D is TRBD1 (5 bases). Trimming cost V 3 bases and J 1 base, with 10 bases left between them. The germline gives CDR1 SGHRS, CDR2 YFSETQ. The CDR3 contains 14 residues. The CDR3 bases are TGCGCCAGCAGCTCCGACGGGGGGAACACTGAAGCTTTCTTT. It codes for CASSSDGGNTEAFF.

The rearrangement links TRBV7-9 to TRBJ2-3; D gene uncertain. The length of the CDR3 is 13 residues. Trimming removed 1 base from V and 0 bases from J, with 2 bases in between. Germline V CDR1 and CDR2: SEHNR, FQNEAQ (reference sequence). CDR3 bases: TGTGCCAGCAGCTTAGTCAGCACAGATACGCAGTATTTT. It codes for CASSLVSTDTQYF. Complete variable domain (other parts from reference TRBV7-9 and TRBJ2-3): DTGVSQNPRHKITKRGQNVTFRCDPISEHNRLYWYRQTLGQGPEFLTYFQNEAQLEKSRLLSDRFSAERPKGSFSTLEIQRTEQGDSAMYLCASSLVSTDTQYFGPGTRLTVL.

This clonotype was detected ten times or more. The gene calls are TRBV6-5 and TRBJ1-6; no firm D call. CDR1 and CDR2 from the germline V gene are MNHEY and SVGAGI. Deletions cut 2 bases from V and 0 bases from J, with 8 bases between. The CDR3 loop spans 16 amino acids. The CDR3 loop is CASSYVGSSYNSPLHF. CDR3 in DNA: TGTGCCAGCAGTTACGTGGGGAGCTCCTATAATTCACCCCTCCACTTT.

This clonotype was seen repeatedly, ten times or more. The chain recombines TRBV10-3 with TRBJ2-2, with 7 positions matching TRBD2. V dropped 0 bases and J dropped 3; count of bases not matched to a gene: 10. Germline lookup yields CDR1 ENHRY and CDR2 SYGVKD. The CDR3 runs 18 residues. The CDR3 sequence is CAISESGPGLADTGELFF. The DNA for the CDR3 is TGTGCCATCAGTGAGTCGGGTCCGGGGCTAGCGGACACCGGGGAGCTGTTTTTT.

At least ten counts were recorded for this clonotype. The V gene is TRBV12-3 or TRBV12-4, the J gene TRBJ2-1; TRBD1 is a possible D gene (6 bases). Between the trimmed V and J ends, which lost 6 bases and 7 bases, there was a span of 13 bases. The CDR3 is 13 residues long. The CDR3 loop is CASSQAGENEQFF. The CDR3 bases are TGTGCCAGCAGCCAGGCAGGGGAAAATGAGCAGTTCTTC.

This clonotype was found many times. V usage is TRBV20-1 and J usage is TRBJ1-1; the D is unclear. The CDR3 loop spans 14 amino acids. With 2 bases removed from V and 1 base from J, the gap between germline ends came to 11 bases. Per the germline V gene, CDR1 is DFQATT and CDR2 is SNEGSKA (reference sequence). CDR3 sequence (DNA): TGCAGTGCTAGACCGAAGGGAGGGAACACTGAAGCTTTCTTT. Amino acids: CSARPKGGNTEAFF.

Regarding this clonotype: A much larger clone sits a single nucleotide away, making a read error possible. The chain links TRBV27 to TRBJ2-1; 8 bases map to TRBD1. CDR1 is MNHEY, CDR2 SMNVEV, per germline (reference sequence). Trimming removed 6 bases from V and 2 bases from J; junction bases left unmatched: 3. This CDR3 region has 14 residues. The CDR3 DNA reads TGTGCCAGCAGGATGGGACAGGCCTACAATGAGCAGTTCTTC. Translated: CASRMGQAYNEQFF.

There are many counts of this clonotype. This chain joins TRBV10-3 and TRBJ2-2; 8 nucleotides match TRBD1. The V segment lost 6 bases and the J segment 1 base; nucleotides outside the gene matches: 4. The CDR3 contains 15 residues. CDR1 is ENHRY, CDR2 SYGVKD, per germline. The CDR3 DNA follows: TGTGCCATCAGCGCCGGGACAGGGAACACCGGGGAGCTGTTTTTT. Residues: CAISAGTGNTGELFF.